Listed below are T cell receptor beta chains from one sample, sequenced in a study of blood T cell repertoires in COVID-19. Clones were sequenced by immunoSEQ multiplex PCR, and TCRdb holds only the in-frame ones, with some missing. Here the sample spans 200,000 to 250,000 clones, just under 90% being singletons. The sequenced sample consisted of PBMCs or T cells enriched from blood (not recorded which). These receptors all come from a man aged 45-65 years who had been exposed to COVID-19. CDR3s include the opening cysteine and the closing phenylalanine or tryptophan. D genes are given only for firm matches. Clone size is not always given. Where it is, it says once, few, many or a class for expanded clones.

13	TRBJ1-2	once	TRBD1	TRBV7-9	CASSVRDSYGYTF	TGTGCCAGCAGCGTCCGGGACAGCTATGGCTACACCTTC
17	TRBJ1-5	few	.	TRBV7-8	CASSLEPPHVSNQPQHF	TGTGCCAGCAGCTTAGAGCCGCCCCATGTAAGCAATCAGCCCCAGCATTTT
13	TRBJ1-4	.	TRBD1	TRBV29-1	CSVQTGPGEKLFF	TGCAGCGTACAGACAGGGCCCGGTGAAAAACTGTTTTTT
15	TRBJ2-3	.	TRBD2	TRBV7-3	CASSLSGGSTDTQYF	TGTGCCAGCAGCCTTAGCGGGGGTAGCACAGATACGCAGTATTTT
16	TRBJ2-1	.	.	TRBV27	CASTSLDRLNYNEQFF	TGTGCCAGCACCTCATTGGACAGACTAAACTACAATGAGCAGTTCTTC
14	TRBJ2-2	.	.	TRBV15	CATSRGGGTGELFF	TGTGCCACCAGCAGAGGAGGGGGCACCGGGGAGCTGTTTTTT
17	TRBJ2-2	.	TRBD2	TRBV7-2	CASSQTSGGPNTGELFF	TGTGCCAGCAGTCAGACTAGCGGGGGGCCGAACACCGGGGAGCTGTTTTTT
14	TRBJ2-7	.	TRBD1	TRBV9	CASSVEGQGYEQYF	TGTGCCAGCAGCGTAGAGGGACAGGGCTACGAGCAGTACTTC
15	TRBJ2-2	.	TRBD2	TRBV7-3	CASSLSLAGTGELFF	TGTGCCAGCAGCTTATCCCTAGCGGGCACCGGGGAGCTGTTTTTT
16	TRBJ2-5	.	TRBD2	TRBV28	CASSPGGEGWQETQYF	TGTGCCAGCAGTCCGGGCGGGGAGGGATGGCAAGAGACCCAGTACTTC
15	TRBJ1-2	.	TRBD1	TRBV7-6	CASSALTGGVHGYTF	TGTGCCAGCAGCGCCCTGACAGGGGGGGTCCATGGCTACACCTTC
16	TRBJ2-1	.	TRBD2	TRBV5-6	CASTHTGTSSYNEQFF	TGTGCCAGCACCCACACCGGGACTAGCTCCTACAATGAGCAGTTCTTC
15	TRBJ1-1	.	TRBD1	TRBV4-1	CASSQRERTGIKAFF	TGCGCCAGCAGCCAAAGGGAACGGACAGGGATTAAAGCTTTCTTT
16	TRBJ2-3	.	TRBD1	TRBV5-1	CASSYMTGGYLNTQYF	TGCGCCAGCAGCTATATGACAGGGGGCTATCTGAATACGCAGTATTTT
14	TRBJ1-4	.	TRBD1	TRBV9	CASSVGSGGEKLFF	TGTGCCAGCAGCGTAGGATCAGGGGGTGAAAAACTGTTTTTT
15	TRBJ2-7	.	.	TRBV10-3	CAISDPSGAFYEQYF	TGTGCCATCAGTGACCCCAGTGGGGCCTTCTACGAGCAGTACTTC
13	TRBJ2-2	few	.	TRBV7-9	CASSLQITGELFF	TGTGCCAGCAGCCTCCAGATCACCGGGGAGCTGTTTTTT
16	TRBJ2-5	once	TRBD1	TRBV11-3	CASSKTRDRGQETQYF	TGTGCCAGCAGTAAAACCCGGGACAGGGGCCAAGAGACCCAGTACTTC
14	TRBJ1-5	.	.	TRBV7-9	CASSGGGIYQPQHF	TGTGCCAGCAGCGGGGGAGGGATATATCAGCCCCAGCATTTT
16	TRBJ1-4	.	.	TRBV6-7	CASSYLARRENEKLFF	TGTGCCAGCAGTTACTTGGCCCGGAGAGAAAATGAAAAACTGTTTTTT
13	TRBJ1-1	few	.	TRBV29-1	CSVDSGSYTEAFF	TGCAGCGTTGACTCAGGCTCGTACACTGAAGCTTTCTTT
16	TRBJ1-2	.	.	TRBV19	CASSILVPVAGSGYTF	TGTGCCAGTAGTATATTGGTACCGGTCGCGGGGAGTGGCTACACCTTC
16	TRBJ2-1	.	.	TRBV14	CASSRSRDLPYNEQFF	TGTGCCAGCAGCCGCAGCCGGGACTTACCCTACAATGAGCAGTTCTTC
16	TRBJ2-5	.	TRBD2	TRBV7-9	CASSLGASGEQETQYF	TGTGCCAGCAGCTTAGGGGCTAGCGGGGAACAAGAGACCCAGTACTTC
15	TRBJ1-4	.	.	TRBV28	CASSFGGEGNEKLFF	TGTGCCAGCAGTTTCGGGGGGGAGGGGAATGAAAAACTGTTTTTT
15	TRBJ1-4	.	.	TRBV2	CASKNSGNLGEKLFF	TGTGCCAGCAAGAACTCCGGGAACTTAGGTGAAAAACTGTTTTTT
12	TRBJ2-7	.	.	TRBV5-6	CASSSRVYEQYF	TGTGCCAGCAGTTCCAGGGTTTACGAGCAGTACTTC
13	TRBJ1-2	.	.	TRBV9	CASSNRDIYGYTF	TGTGCCAGCAGCAACCGGGACATTTATGGCTACACCTTC
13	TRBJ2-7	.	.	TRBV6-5	CASSYLTGPKQYF	TGTGCCAGCAGTTACCTGACAGGCCCCAAGCAGTACTTC
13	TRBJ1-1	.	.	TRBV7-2	CASSLGRATEAFF	TGTGCCAGCAGCTTAGGCAGGGCAACTGAAGCTTTCTTT
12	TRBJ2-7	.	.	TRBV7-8	CASSLETGYVYF	TGTGCCAGCAGCTTAGAGACAGGCTACGTGTACTTC
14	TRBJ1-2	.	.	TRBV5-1	CASSLGDRNYGYTF	TGCGCCAGCAGCTTGGGTGACAGGAACTATGGCTACACCTTC
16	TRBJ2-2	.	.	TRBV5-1	CASSSLPGRTGRELFF	TGCGCCAGCAGTAGTCTACCTGGACGCACGGGGAGGGAGCTGTTTTTT